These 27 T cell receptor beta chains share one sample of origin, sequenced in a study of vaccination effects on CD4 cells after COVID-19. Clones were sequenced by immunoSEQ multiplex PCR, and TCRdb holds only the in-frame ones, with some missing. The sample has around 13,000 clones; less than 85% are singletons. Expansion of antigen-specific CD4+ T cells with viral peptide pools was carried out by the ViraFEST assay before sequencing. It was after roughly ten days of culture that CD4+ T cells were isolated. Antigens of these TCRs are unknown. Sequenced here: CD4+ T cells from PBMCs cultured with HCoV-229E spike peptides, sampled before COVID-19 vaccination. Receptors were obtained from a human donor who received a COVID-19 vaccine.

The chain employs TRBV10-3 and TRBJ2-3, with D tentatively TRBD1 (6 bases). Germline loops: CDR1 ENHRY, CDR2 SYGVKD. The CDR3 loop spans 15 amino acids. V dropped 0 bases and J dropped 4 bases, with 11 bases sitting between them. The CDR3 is CAISESGRGPDTQYF. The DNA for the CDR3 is TGTGCCATCAGTGAGTCAGGCAGGGGACCAGATACGCAGTATTTT.

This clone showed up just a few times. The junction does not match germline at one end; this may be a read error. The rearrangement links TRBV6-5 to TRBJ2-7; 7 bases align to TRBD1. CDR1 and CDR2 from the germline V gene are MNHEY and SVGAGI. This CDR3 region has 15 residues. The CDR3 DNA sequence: TGTGCCAGCAGAAGCCTTATCGACAGGGTCTACCAGCAGTACTTC. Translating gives CASRSLIDRVYQQYF.

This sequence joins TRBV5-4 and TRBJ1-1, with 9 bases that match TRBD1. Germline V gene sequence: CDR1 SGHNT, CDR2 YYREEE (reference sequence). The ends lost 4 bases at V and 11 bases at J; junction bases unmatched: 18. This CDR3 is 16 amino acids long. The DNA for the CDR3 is TGTGCCAGCAGCCCCGCCCAGACAGGGGGTCTTCGATCGGCTTTCTTT. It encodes CASSPAQTGGLRSAFF.

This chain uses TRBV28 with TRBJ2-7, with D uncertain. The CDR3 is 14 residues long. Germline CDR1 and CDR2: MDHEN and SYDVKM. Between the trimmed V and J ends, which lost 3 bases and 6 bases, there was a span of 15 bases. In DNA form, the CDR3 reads TGTGCCAGCAGTTTTGGTTCTACGGCAGCCGAGCAGTACTTC. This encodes CASSFGSTAAEQYF. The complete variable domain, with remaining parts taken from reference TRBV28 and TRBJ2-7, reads DVKVTQSSRYLVKRTGEKVFLECVQDMDHENMFWYRQDPGLGLRLIYFSYDVKMKEKGDIPEGYSVSREKKERFSLILESASTNQTSMYLCASSFGSTAAEQYFGPGTRLTVT.

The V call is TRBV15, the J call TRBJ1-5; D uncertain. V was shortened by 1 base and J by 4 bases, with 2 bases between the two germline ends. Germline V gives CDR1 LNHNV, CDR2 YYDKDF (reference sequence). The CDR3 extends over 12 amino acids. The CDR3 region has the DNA TGTGCCACCAGCAGAGCAAATCAGCCCCAGCATTTT. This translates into CATSRANQPQHF.

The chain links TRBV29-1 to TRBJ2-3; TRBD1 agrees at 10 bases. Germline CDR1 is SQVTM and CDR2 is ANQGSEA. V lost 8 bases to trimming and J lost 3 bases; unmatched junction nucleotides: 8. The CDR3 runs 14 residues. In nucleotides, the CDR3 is TGCAGCATGGGGACAGGGGCGTGGACAGATACGCAGTATTTT. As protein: CSMGTGAWTDTQYF.

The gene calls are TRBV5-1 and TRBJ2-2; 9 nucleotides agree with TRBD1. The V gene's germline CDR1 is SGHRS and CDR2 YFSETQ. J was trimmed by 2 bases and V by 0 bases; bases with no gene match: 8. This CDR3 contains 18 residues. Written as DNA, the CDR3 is TGCGCCAGCAGCTTGGAAGGGAGGGGACAGGGCAACACCGGGGAGCTGTTTTTT. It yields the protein CASSLEGRGQGNTGELFF.

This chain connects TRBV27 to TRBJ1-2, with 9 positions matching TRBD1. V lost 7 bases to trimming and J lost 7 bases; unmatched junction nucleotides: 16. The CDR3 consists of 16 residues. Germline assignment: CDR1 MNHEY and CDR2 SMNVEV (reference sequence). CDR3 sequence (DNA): TGTGCCAGCACCGATCGACTGGGACAGGGACAGGTTGGCTACACCTTC. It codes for CASTDRLGQGQVGYTF.

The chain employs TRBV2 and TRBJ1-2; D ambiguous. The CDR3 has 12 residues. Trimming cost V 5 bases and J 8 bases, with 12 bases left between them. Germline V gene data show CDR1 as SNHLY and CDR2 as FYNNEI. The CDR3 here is CASSRPGQGYTF. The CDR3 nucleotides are TGTGCCAGCAGTCGCCCTGGCCAGGGCTACACCTTC.

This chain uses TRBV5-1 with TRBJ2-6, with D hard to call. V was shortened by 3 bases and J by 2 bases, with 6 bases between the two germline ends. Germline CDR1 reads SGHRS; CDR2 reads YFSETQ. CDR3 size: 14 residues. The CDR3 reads CASSSTAGANVLTF. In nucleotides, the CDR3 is TGCGCCAGCAGCTCGACCGCTGGGGCCAACGTCCTGACTTTC.

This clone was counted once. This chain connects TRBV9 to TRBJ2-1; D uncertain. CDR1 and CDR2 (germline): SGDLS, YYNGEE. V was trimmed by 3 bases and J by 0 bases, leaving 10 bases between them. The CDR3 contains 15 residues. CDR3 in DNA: TGTGCCAGCAGCGCCGGGCGTAGCTCCTACAATGAGCAGTTCTTC. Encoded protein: CASSAGRSSYNEQFF. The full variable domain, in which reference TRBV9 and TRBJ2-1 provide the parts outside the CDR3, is DSGVTQTPKHLITATGQRVTLRCSPRSGDLSVYWYQQSLDQGLQFLIQYYNGEERAKGNILERFSAQQFPDLHSELNLSSLELGDSALYFCASSAGRSSYNEQFFGPGTRLTVL.

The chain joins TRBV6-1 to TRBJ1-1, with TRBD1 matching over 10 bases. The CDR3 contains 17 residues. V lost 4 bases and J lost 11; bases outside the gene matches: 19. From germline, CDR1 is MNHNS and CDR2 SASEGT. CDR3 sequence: CASSGGQGRMFSRRAFF. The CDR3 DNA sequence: TGTGCCAGCAGTGGGGGACAGGGGAGGATGTTTTCGAGGCGGGCTTTCTTT.

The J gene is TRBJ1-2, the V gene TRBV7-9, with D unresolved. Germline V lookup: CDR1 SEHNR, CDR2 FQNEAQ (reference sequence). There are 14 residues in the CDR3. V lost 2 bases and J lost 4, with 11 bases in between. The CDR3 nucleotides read TGTGCCAGCAGCTTACTAACCGGAGGCTATGGCTACACCTTC. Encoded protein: CASSLLTGGYGYTF.

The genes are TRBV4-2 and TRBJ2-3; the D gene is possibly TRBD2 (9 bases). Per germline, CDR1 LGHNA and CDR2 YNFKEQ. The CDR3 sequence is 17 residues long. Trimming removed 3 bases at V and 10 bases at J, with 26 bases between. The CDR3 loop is CASSQMDSLAGQDAQYF. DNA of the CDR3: TGTGCCAGCAGCCAGATGGACTCTCTAGCGGGACAGGATGCGCAGTATTTT.

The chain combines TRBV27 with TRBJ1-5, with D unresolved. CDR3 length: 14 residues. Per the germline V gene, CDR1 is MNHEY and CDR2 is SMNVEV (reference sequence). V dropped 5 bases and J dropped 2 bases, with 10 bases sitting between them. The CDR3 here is CASSPGWGNQPQHF. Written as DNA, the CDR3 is TGTGCCAGCAGTCCCGGGTGGGGCAATCAGCCCCAGCATTTT.

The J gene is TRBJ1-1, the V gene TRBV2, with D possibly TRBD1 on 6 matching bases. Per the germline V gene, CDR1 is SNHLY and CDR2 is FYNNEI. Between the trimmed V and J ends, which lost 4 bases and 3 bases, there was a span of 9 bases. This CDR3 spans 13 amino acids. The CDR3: CASSAGAYTEAFF. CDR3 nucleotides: TGTGCCAGCAGTGCGGGGGCCTACACTGAAGCTTTCTTT.

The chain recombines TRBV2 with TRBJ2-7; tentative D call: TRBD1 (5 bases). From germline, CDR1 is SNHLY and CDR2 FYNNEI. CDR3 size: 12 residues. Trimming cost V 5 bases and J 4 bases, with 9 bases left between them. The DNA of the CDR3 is TGTGCCAGCAGTCTAGGGGCTTACGAGCAGTACTTC. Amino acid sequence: CASSLGAYEQYF.

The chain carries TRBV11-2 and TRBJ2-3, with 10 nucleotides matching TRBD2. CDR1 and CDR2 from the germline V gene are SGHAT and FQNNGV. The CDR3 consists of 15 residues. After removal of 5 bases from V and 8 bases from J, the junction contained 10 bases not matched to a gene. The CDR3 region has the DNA TGTGCCAGCAGCCTGAGCGGGGGGGCCGCCGGTACGCAGTATTTT. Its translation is CASSLSGGAAGTQYF.

The CDR3 coding sequence is TGTGCCAGCAGCCCCAGAGGGATTAATCAGCCCCAGCATTTT. Translating gives CASSPRGINQPQHF. V and J are TRBV6-2 or TRBV6-3 and TRBJ1-5; no reliable D call. Per the germline V gene, CDR1 is MNHEY and CDR2 is SVGEGT. The CDR3 length is 14 residues. Trimming cost V 6 bases and J 4 bases, with 13 bases left between them.

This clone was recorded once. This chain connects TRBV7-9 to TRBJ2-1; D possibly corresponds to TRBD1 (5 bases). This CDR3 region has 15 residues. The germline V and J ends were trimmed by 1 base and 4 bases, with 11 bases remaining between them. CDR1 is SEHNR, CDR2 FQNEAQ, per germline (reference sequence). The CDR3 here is CASSLVRGSYNEQFF. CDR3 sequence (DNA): TGTGCCAGCAGCTTAGTAAGGGGATCTTACAATGAGCAGTTCTTC. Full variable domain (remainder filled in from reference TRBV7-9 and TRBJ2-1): DTGVSQNPRHKITKRGQNVTFRCDPISEHNRLYWYRQTLGQGPEFLTYFQNEAQLEKSRLLSDRFSAERPKGSFSTLEIQRTEQGDSAMYLCASSLVRGSYNEQFFGPGTRLTVL.

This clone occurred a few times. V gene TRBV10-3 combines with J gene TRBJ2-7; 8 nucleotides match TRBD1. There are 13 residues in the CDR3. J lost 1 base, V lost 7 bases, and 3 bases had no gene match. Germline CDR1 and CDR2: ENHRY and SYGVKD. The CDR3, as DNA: TGTGCCATCAAGACAGGGGCGTCCTACGAGCAGTACTTC. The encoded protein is CAIKTGASYEQYF.

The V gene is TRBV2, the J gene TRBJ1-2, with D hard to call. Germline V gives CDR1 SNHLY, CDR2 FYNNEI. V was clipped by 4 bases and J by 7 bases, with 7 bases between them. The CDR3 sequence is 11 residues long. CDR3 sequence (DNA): TGTGCCAGCAGTGGCGGACGTGGCTACACCTTC. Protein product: CASSGGRGYTF.

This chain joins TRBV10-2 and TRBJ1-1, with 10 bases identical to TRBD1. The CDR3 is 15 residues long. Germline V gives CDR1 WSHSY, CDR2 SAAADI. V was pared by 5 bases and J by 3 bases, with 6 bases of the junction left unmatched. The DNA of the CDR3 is TGCGCCAGCAGTTTCCCGGGACAGGGGCACACTGAAGCTTTCTTT. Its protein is CASSFPGQGHTEAFF.

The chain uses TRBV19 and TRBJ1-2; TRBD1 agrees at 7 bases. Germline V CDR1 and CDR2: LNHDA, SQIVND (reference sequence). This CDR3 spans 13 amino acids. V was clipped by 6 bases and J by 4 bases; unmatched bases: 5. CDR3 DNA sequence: TGTGCCAGTAGCCTGACAGGGTCCTATGGCTACACCTTC. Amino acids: CASSLTGSYGYTF. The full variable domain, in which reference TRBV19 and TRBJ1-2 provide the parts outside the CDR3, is DGGITQSPKYLFRKEGQNVTLSCEQNLNHDAMYWYRQDPGQGLRLIYYSQIVNDFQKGDIAEGYSVSREKKESFPLTVTSAQKNPTAFYLCASSLTGSYGYTFGSGTRLTVV.

CDR3 sequence reads: CASSLPTGGDQPQHF. The DNA for the CDR3 is TGTGCCAGCAGTTTGCCGACAGGGGGCGATCAGCCCCAGCATTTT. The chain joins TRBV28 to TRBJ1-5, with 10 bases fitting TRBD1. CDR1 and CDR2 (germline): MDHEN, SYDVKM. Germline trimming cut 3 bases from V and 5 bases from J; bases unmatched to any gene: 4. The CDR3 runs 15 residues. Full variable domain (remainder filled in from reference TRBV28 and TRBJ1-5): DVKVTQSSRYLVKRTGEKVFLECVQDMDHENMFWYRQDPGLGLRLIYFSYDVKMKEKGDIPEGYSVSREKKERFSLILESASTNQTSMYLCASSLPTGGDQPQHFGDGTRLSIL.

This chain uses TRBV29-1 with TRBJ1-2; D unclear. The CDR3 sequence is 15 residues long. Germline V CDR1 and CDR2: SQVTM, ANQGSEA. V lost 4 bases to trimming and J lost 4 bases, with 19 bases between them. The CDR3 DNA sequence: TGCAGCGTTGCCGTTTCCCGCCCCACGACCTATGGCTACACCTTC. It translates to CSVAVSRPTTYGYTF.

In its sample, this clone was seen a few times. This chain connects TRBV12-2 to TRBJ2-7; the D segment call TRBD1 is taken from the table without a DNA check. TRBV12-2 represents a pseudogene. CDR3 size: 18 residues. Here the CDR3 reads CASRLPIAAPTGLPEQYF. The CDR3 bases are TGTGCAAGTCGCTTACCCATAGCGGCCCCGACAGGGCTCCCCGAGCAGTACTTC.